A single sample gave rise to the 13 T cell receptor beta chains below, sequenced in a study of blood T cells in healthy people across ages. A second roughly 6 to 12 cycle PCR used barcoded and J-beta primers. From the 5' RACE reads, TCRdb called clonotypes with MiXCR, one entry per CDR3 protein. Among hundreds of thousands of distinct CDR3 sequences listed, roughly 24% were seen once. This sample was shared with a second study, whose subject was T cells of mothers and their children.

Sequenced sample: blood. All receptors derive from a boy aged 5-17 years in good health.

Only a few counts were recorded for this clonotype. This chain links TRBV6-1 with TRBJ1-1; the match to TRBD1 covers 8 bases. V shed 5 bases and J 5 bases; nucleotides not matched to a gene: 4. Germline V gives CDR1 MNHNS, CDR2 SASEGT. CDR3 length equals 13 residues. The CDR3 DNA follows: TGTGCCAGCAGTTGGACAGGGTTGACTGAAGCTTTCTTT. Translating it yields CASSWTGLTEAFF.

This clonotype was found a few times. V usage is TRBV20-1 and J usage is TRBJ2-7, with D maybe TRBD2 (6 bases). CDR1 is DFQATT and CDR2 is SNEGSKA in the germline V gene (reference sequence). This CDR3 contains 13 residues. The V end lost 6 bases, the J end lost 0 bases, and 12 bases lay between the germline ends. In nucleotides, the CDR3 is TGCAGTGCGAAAGACGGGGGCTCCTACGAGCAGTACTTC. This gives the protein CSAKDGGSYEQYF.

This clonotype was counted a few times. The chain joins TRBV3-1 to TRBJ2-1, with 8 bases lining up with TRBD1. The J segment lost 7 bases and the V segment lost 2 bases, leaving 10 bases of the junction unmatched. The CDR3 totals 16 residues. Germline V lookup: CDR1 LGHDT, CDR2 YNNKEL (reference sequence). The CDR3 here is CASSQKTGVLGNEQFF. Written as DNA, the CDR3 is TGTGCCAGCAGCCAAAAGACAGGGGTTTTAGGGAATGAGCAGTTCTTC.

CDR3 in amino acids: CASRTSGSTDTQYF. For the CDR3, the DNA is TGTGCCAGCAGGACTAGCGGAAGCACAGATACGCAGTATTTT. The chain has TRBV6-1 and TRBJ2-3; TRBD2 aligns across 9 bases. The CDR3 is 14 residues long. V shed 6 bases and J 0 bases; nucleotides not matched to a gene: 1. CDR1 and CDR2 (germline): MNHNS, SASEGT.

The rearrangement joins TRBV7-6 to TRBJ2-5; D is unresolved. The J call may not be correct, given that the DNA end is closer to TRBJ2-1. CDR1 SGHVS and CDR2 FNYEAQ come from the germline V gene. The CDR3 totals 15 residues. Written as DNA, the CDR3 is TGTGCCAGCAGCCCCGGGTTGATCGGCGACAATGAGCAGTTCTTC. It translates to CASSPGLIGDNEQFF.

This chain joins TRBV6-2 or TRBV6-3 and TRBJ1-1; TRBD1 might be the D (6 bases). This CDR3 contains 12 residues. CDR1 and CDR2 from the germline V gene are MNHEY and SVGEGT. V was clipped by 11 bases and J by 1 base, with 11 bases between them. The CDR3 coding sequence is TGTGCCGCCGGGACACCGAACACTGAAGCTTTCTTT. Translation gives CAAGTPNTEAFF.

V gene TRBV12-3 or TRBV12-4 combines with J gene TRBJ2-3; 10 bases align to TRBD1. There are 17 residues in the CDR3. The trim removed 1 base at V and 4 bases at J, leaving 8 bases unmatched. As DNA, the CDR3 is TGTGCCAGCAGTTTAGATTCCGGGACAGGGGCCCCAGATACGCAGTATTTT. Translating gives CASSLDSGTGAPDTQYF.

This clonotype was recorded at least ten times. The chain carries TRBV2 and TRBJ2-1; a weak D match, TRBD1 (6 bases). The V and J ends lost 4 bases and 3 bases respectively, with 7 bases between them. Germline V gives CDR1 SNHLY, CDR2 FYNNEI. The CDR3 is 13 amino acids. CDR3 in DNA: TGTGCCAGCAGTGCCAGGGGCTACAATGAGCAGTTCTTC. Translating gives CASSARGYNEQFF.

The chain combines TRBV12-3 or TRBV12-4 with TRBJ2-1, with unresolved D. TRBJ2-7 matches the DNA end more closely, so the J call is doubtful. The CDR3 totals 14 residues. The CDR3 DNA follows: TGTGCCAGCAGTTCCCGAACTACCTCCTACGAGCAGTACTTC. This translates into CASSSRTTSYEQYF.

CDR3 coding DNA: TGTGCCAGCCGAGGGGGCGAGGGTAATGAAAAACTGTTTTTT. This encodes CASRGGEGNEKLFF. The chain employs TRBV7-9 and TRBJ1-4, with 7 bases that match TRBD1. This CDR3 contains 14 residues. Germline values: CDR1 SEHNR, CDR2 FQNEAQ (reference sequence). The J segment lost 4 bases and the V segment lost 8 bases, leaving 7 bases of the junction unmatched.

The V call is TRBV5-1, the J call TRBJ2-5; TRBD1 agrees at 7 bases. The V gene end was trimmed by 2 bases and the J gene end by 3 bases; junction bases not matched to a gene: 4. This CDR3 is built from 14 residues. Germline loops: CDR1 SGHRS, CDR2 YFSETQ. The chain's CDR3 is CASSFGTVEETQYF. Here the CDR3 DNA reads TGCGCCAGCAGCTTCGGGACAGTCGAAGAGACCCAGTACTTC.

In this sample, this clonotype turned up a few times. This rearrangement joins TRBV11-2 to TRBJ2-5; D is unclear. V dropped 3 bases and J dropped 0 bases, with 5 bases sitting between them. The CDR3 is made up of 13 amino acids. From germline, CDR1 is SGHAT and CDR2 FQNNGV. The CDR3 DNA reads TGTGCCAGCAGCTTTCAATACCAAGAGACCCAGTACTTC. Translating gives CASSFQYQETQYF. The whole variable domain, remainder taken from reference TRBV11-2 and TRBJ2-5, is EAGVAQSPRYKIIEKRQSVAFWCNPISGHATLYWYQQILGQGPKLLIQFQNNGVVDDSQLPKDRFSAERLKGVDSTLKIQPAKLEDSAVYLCASSFQYQETQYFGPGTRLLVL.

J is TRBJ2-3 and V is TRBV7-6; possible D gene TRBD1, 5 bases. V lost 1 base, J lost 6 bases, and 11 bases lay in between. Germline CDR1 reads SGHVS; CDR2 reads FNYEAQ. The CDR3 is 14 residues long. CDR3 sequence (DNA): TGTGCCAGCAGCTTAGGGGCGCAGGGTGATACGCAGTATTTT. It specifies CASSLGAQGDTQYF.